These 11 T cell receptor beta chains came from one sample sequenced in a study of blood T cell repertoires in COVID-19. Profiled with immunoSEQ multiplex PCR; TCRdb holds only in-frame clones, not every one. Among some 290,000 clones listed, around nine tenths were seen once. Material for sequencing was peripheral blood. These receptor sequences come from a woman under 40 with COVID-19, enrolled during active disease.

The chain's CDR3 is CATSESGSGNTIYF. Written as DNA, the CDR3 is TGTGCCACCAGTGAAAGCGGCTCTGGAAACACCATATATTTT. The V call is TRBV24-1, the J call TRBJ1-3, with D unresolved. CDR3 length: 14 residues. V lost 4 bases and J 0 bases, leaving 6 bases between the germline ends. The V gene's germline CDR1 is KGHDR and CDR2 SFDVKD.

The chain joins TRBV19 to TRBJ1-1; 8 nucleotides agree with TRBD1. Germline trimming cut 6 bases from V and 5 bases from J; bases unmatched to any gene: 5. CDR1 is LNHDA, CDR2 SQIVND, per germline (reference sequence). This CDR3 region has 13 residues. CDR3 DNA: TGTGCCAGTAGATTTGACAGGGGAACTGAAGCTTTCTTT. This translates into CASRFDRGTEAFF.

The chain employs TRBV2 and TRBJ2-3; 7 nucleotides agree with TRBD1. CDR3 length: 14 residues. The germline CDR1 and CDR2 sequences are SNHLY and FYNNEI. J gave up 3 bases and V 4 bases, and 4 bases lay outside the gene matches. CDR3: CASSVDRTTDTQYF. CDR3 in DNA: TGTGCCAGCAGTGTGGACAGGACGACAGATACGCAGTATTTT. Combining the CDR3 with reference TRBV2 and TRBJ2-3 gives the whole variable domain EPEVTQTPSHQVTQMGQEVILRCVPISNHLYFYWYRQILGQKVEFLVSFYNNEISEKSEIFDDQFSVERPDGSNFTLKIRSTKLEDSAMYFCASSVDRTTDTQYFGPGTRLTVL.

The J gene is TRBJ1-5, the V gene TRBV6-5; D call uncertain. The V end lost 0 bases, the J end lost 7 bases, and 7 bases lay between the germline ends. The CDR3 loop spans 13 amino acids. The germline V gene has CDR1 MNHEY and CDR2 SVGAGI. This chain's CDR3 is CASSYSRYQPQHF. The CDR3 DNA reads as TGTGCCAGCAGTTACTCGCGGTACCAGCCCCAGCATTTT.

The V call is TRBV2, the J call TRBJ1-1; the D gene is possibly TRBD1 (6 bases). The length of the CDR3 is 14 residues. Germline V gene sequence: CDR1 SNHLY, CDR2 FYNNEI. V lost 4 bases, J lost 1 base, and 10 bases lay in between. The CDR3: CASSGTAGNTEAFF. The DNA for the CDR3 is TGTGCCAGCAGTGGGACAGCTGGGAACACTGAAGCTTTCTTT.

The chain uses TRBV6-5 and TRBJ1-2; 7 bases map to TRBD1. Germline CDR1 MNHEY, CDR2 SVGAGI. This CDR3 has 14 residues. With V trimmed by 5 bases and J by 4 bases, 7 bases remained unmatched. The CDR3 reads CASSTPGQLYGYTF. The DNA for the CDR3 is TGTGCCAGCAGTACCCCGGGACAGCTCTATGGCTACACCTTC.

This clone was seen a single time. The rearrangement uses TRBV5-1 and TRBJ2-1, with a weak D call TRBD2 (5 bases). Germline-derived CDR1 and CDR2 are SGHRS and YFSETQ. This CDR3 contains 11 residues. With 9 bases removed from V and 6 bases from J, the gap between germline ends came to 10 bases. In DNA, the CDR3 is TGCGCCACAAATCGGGGCAATGAGCAGTTCTTC. It specifies CATNRGNEQFF. Full variable domain (outside the CDR3, taken from reference TRBV5-1 and TRBJ2-1): KAGVTQTPRYLIKTRGQQVTLSCSPISGHRSVSWYQQTPGQGLQFLFEYFSETQRNKGNFPGRFSGRQFSNSRSEMNVSTLELGDSALYLCATNRGNEQFFGPGTRLTVL.

The chain recombines TRBV12-3 or TRBV12-4 with TRBJ1-2; D is undetermined. V lost 5 bases, J lost 2 bases, and 9 bases lay in between. This CDR3 region has 13 residues. The CDR3 bases are TGTGCCAGCAGTCCTTGGCGGAACTATGGCTACACCTTC. It encodes CASSPWRNYGYTF.

V usage is TRBV30 and J usage is TRBJ2-2; D unclear. Germline CDR1 and CDR2: GTSNPN and SVGIG (reference sequence). This CDR3 comprises 12 residues. Trimming shortened V by 0 bases and J by 6 bases, and 5 bases separated the two germline ends. The CDR3 nucleotides are TGTGCCTGGAGTGTACTTGCCGGGGAGCTGTTTTTT. Its translation: CAWSVLAGELFF.

Note on this clone: Relative to the germline gene, one junction end is altered; a read error may explain this. V usage is TRBV12-3 or TRBV12-4 and J usage is TRBJ2-7; D is perhaps TRBD2 (6 bases). The CDR3 extends over 13 amino acids. CDR3 sequence reads: CAGSLRRGYEQYF. The DNA of the CDR3 is TGTGCCGGCAGTTTAAGGAGGGGCTACGAGCAGTACTTC.

V is TRBV5-1 and J is TRBJ2-7; D is perhaps TRBD1 (5 bases). The ends were cut back, 5 bases at V and 2 bases at J, with 14 bases in the middle. This CDR3 spans 14 amino acids. CDR1 is SGHRS, CDR2 YFSETQ, per germline. CDR3 region: CASSIDRIPYEQYF. The CDR3 DNA is TGCGCCAGCAGTATCGACAGAATCCCCTACGAGCAGTACTTC.